These T cell receptor beta chains were read from a single sample in a study of CD8 T cells in Susac syndrome. MiXCR, run by TCRdb on the immunoSEQ multiplex PCR reads, gives a single entry per CDR3 protein. The table records 150,000 to 200,000 distinct CDR3 sequences, around 93% of them present only once. The sequenced sample consisted of CD4+ T cells from PBMCs. These receptors came from a human donor in good health. The CDR3 runs from the conserved cysteine through the conserved F or W. Fields, in order: clone size, J gene, D gene, V gene, CDR3 DNA, CDR3 protein. D genes are given only for firm matches. Size is stated for part of the rows, as once, few or many counts, or as a class when the clone is expanded.

>-|TRBJ1-4|-|TRBV3-1
TGTGCCAGCAGCCGGACGCACGGAGGGGAAAAACTGTTTTTT
CASSRTHGGEKLFF
>-|TRBJ1-3|-|TRBV5-4
TGTGCCAGCAGCTTGGGCGGACTTTTGGGAGGAAACACCATATATTTT
CASSLGGLLGGNTIYF
>-|TRBJ2-7|-|TRBV19
TGTGCCAGTACCGGAGGACAGTACATACACGAGCAGTACTTC
CASTGGQYIHEQYF
>-|TRBJ2-3|-|TRBV7-3
TGTGCCAGCAACATAGGGTGGGCAGATACGCAGTATTTT
CASNIGWADTQYF
>once|TRBJ2-2|TRBD2|TRBV20-1
TGCAGTGCCCCGGGACTAGATGCCGGGGAGCTGTTTTTT
CSAPGLDAGELFF
>few|TRBJ2-7|-|TRBV4-1
TGCGCCAGCAGCCAAGATACGGTAGTCACAGGGAGATCCTACGAGCAGTACTTC
CASSQDTVVTGRSYEQYF
>-|TRBJ2-3|-|TRBV20-1
TGCAGTGCTAGAGATAACAGGCGCACAGATACGCAGTATTTT
CSARDNRRTDTQYF
>once|TRBJ2-1|TRBD1|TRBV7-9
TGTGCCAGCAGGTTGGCAGGGGGCCATCCGTTCTTC
CASRLAGGHPFF
>-|TRBJ1-5|-|TRBV12-5
TGTGCTAGTGGTTTGGCGGTAAGCAATCAGCCCCAGCATTTT
CASGLAVSNQPQHF
>-|TRBJ2-2|-|TRBV30
TGTGCCTGGAGTGTATCACAGGGCGGGGAGCTGTTTTTT
CAWSVSQGGELFF
>-|TRBJ2-1|-|TRBV3-1
TGTGCCAGCAGCCAACTACAGGGCTACTCCTACAATGAGCAGTTCTTC
CASSQLQGYSYNEQFF
>-|TRBJ1-2|TRBD1|TRBV4-1
TGCGCCAGCAGCCCAGACAGGGGAGGCTATGGCTACACCTTC
CASSPDRGGYGYTF
>-|TRBJ1-1|-|TRBV5-4
TGTGCCAGCAGCCCCGGAGGGGGGGCGAGGGCCACTGAAGCTTTCTTT
CASSPGGGARATEAFF
>once|TRBJ1-3|-|TRBV15
TGTGCCACCAGCATATCCGGAAACACCATATATTTT
CATSISGNTIYF
>-|TRBJ2-7|-|TRBV11-2
TGTGCCAGCAGCTCGCTCAGGTTCCCCTACGAGCAGTACTTC
CASSSLRFPYEQYF
>-|TRBJ1-6|-|TRBV5-1
TGCGCCAGCAGCTTAGGTAGTTGGGACTCACCCCTCCACTTT
CASSLGSWDSPLHF
>-|TRBJ1-5|-|TRBV28
TGTGCCACCCAGGGCTCAGGCAATCAGCCCCAGCATTTT
CATQGSGNQPQHF
>once|TRBJ2-7|-|TRBV2
TGTGCCAGCAGTTACAGTTTCGAGCAGTACTTC
CASSYSFEQYF
>-|TRBJ1-4|-|TRBV19
TGTGCCAGCCTGAGCCCGGGAGGTAATGAAAAACTGTTTTTT
CASLSPGGNEKLFF
>-|TRBJ2-1|-|TRBV29-1
TGCAGCGTTCTGAGGGGGAACAATGAGCAGTTCTTC
CSVLRGNNEQFF
>-|TRBJ2-2|-|TRBV19
TGTGCCAGTAGTAGCCTGGGAAGGAGGGAGCTGTTTTTT
CASSSLGRRELFF
>-|TRBJ1-4|-|TRBV4-1
TGCGCCAGCAGCCTCGAACCGGCGATCGGAAAACTGTTTTTT
CASSLEPAIGKLFF
>-|TRBJ2-1|TRBD2|TRBV25-1
TGTGCCAGCAGTGGAGCGGGGCTATTTTACAATGAGCAGTTCTTC
CASSGAGLFYNEQFF
>once|TRBJ2-5|TRBD1|TRBV20-1
TGCAGTGCCCCCCCAGGGGGCCCAAAAGAGACCCAGTACTTC
CSAPPGGPKETQYF
>-|TRBJ1-5|-|TRBV6-6
TGTGCCAGCAGTTCCCCTGGGGGGCGCCAGCCCCAGCATTTT
CASSSPGGRQPQHF
>-|TRBJ1-2|-|TRBV14
TGTGCCAGCAGCCAAGATACCTCTTTGGCCCCCAACACCTTC
CASSQDTSLAPNTF
>-|TRBJ2-3|TRBD1|TRBV19
TGTGCCAGTAGTATAGCGTCGGCGACAGGGGGAATTAGAGATACGCAGTATTTT
CASSIASATGGIRDTQYF
>-|TRBJ1-1|TRBD1|TRBV7-9
TGTGCCAGCACCAGGGACAGGGGCGGCACTGAAGCTTTCTTT
CASTRDRGGTEAFF
>-|TRBJ2-5|TRBD1|TRBV5-4
TGTGCCAGCAGCTTTGGGACAGGGGTGGAAGAAGAGACCCAGTACTTC
CASSFGTGVEEETQYF
>-|TRBJ1-6|-|TRBV3-1
TGTGCCAGCAGCCTAAGTACGGATTCACCCCTCCACTTT
CASSLSTDSPLHF
>-|TRBJ1-2|TRBD1|TRBV7-8
TGTGCCAGCAGCTCATTCCCGGGACAGCTCTCGGATGGCTACACCTTC
CASSSFPGQLSDGYTF
>-|TRBJ2-3|-|TRBV19
TGTGCCAGTAGTGCCCAACCCCCCGGGGATACGCAGTATTTT
CASSAQPPGDTQYF
>once|TRBJ2-1|-|TRBV5-1
TGCGCCAGCAGCCGGACCTCGAGCTCCTACAATGAGCAGTTCTTC
CASSRTSSSYNEQFF
>-|TRBJ2-5|-|TRBV12-5
TGTGCTAGTGGTTTGGCCAACTTAGCGGAGGGGGAGACCCAGTACTTC
CASGLANLAEGETQYF
>-|TRBJ2-1|TRBD1|TRBV20-1
TGCAGTGCTAGAGCTCCAGGGGGCTGGGATGAGCAGTTCTTC
CSARAPGGWDEQFF
>-|TRBJ1-4|-|TRBV7-9
TGTGCCAGCAGACCTTCAGGTTTTTCCGAAAAACTGTTTTTT
CASRPSGFSEKLFF
>-|TRBJ2-1|TRBD2|TRBV2
TGTGCCAGCAGCCTAAGCGGGGGGGACTACAATGAGCAGTTCTTC
CASSLSGGDYNEQFF
>few|TRBJ2-7|-|TRBV5-1
TGCGCCAGCAGCTTGGGGCAGGACTCCTACGAGCAGTACTTC
CASSLGQDSYEQYF
>once|TRBJ2-5|TRBD1|TRBV7-2
TGTGCCAGCAGCTCCTACCGGGGCAGGGGGGAGACCCAGTACTTC
CASSSYRGRGETQYF
>-|TRBJ2-3|-|TRBV7-2
TGTGCCAGCAGCTTACGGGGTCCGACGGGGGATACGCAGTATTTT
CASSLRGPTGDTQYF